These T cell receptor beta chains were read from a single sample in a study of blood T cell repertoires in COVID-19. Clones were read by immunoSEQ multiplex PCR, and TCRdb kept only the in-frame ones, dropping some. Of fewer than 200,000 clones in the sample, about three quarters were seen once. Input material: peripheral blood. The receptors were gathered from a woman between 70 and 85 years old with acute or convalescent COVID-19. Each CDR3 is given with its conserved first and last residue. The D gene is left open where the match is weak. Size tells how often a clone was seen (once, few, many) or the class of an expanded clone, and some rows leave it out.

abundance	v_gene	d_gene	j_gene	CDR3nt	CDR3aa
-	TRBV4-1	-	TRBJ2-3	TGCGCCAGCAGCCAACAGGGGTTTGATACGCAGTATTTT	CASSQQGFDTQYF
-	TRBV5-1	TRBD1	TRBJ2-6	TGCGCCAGCAGCTTAACCGGGACAGGGGGCTCTGGGGCCAACGTCCTGACTTTC	CASSLTGTGGSGANVLTF
-	TRBV5-1	TRBD2	TRBJ2-5	TGCGCCAGCAGCAGCGGGACTAGCGGGGAGACCCAGTACTTC	CASSSGTSGETQYF
few	TRBV24-1	-	TRBJ2-5	TGTGCCACCAGTGATTCCAGGGGAGGGGAGACCCAGTACTTC	CATSDSRGGETQYF
-	TRBV5-1	TRBD1	TRBJ1-2	TGCGCCAGCAGCCCAGGGGGAGGACAGGGCGACTATGGCTACACCTTC	CASSPGGGQGDYGYTF
-	TRBV30	-	TRBJ2-7	TGTGCCTGGAGTGACGGTGTCCCCTACGAGCAGTACTTC	CAWSDGVPYEQYF
-	TRBV7-3	TRBD2	TRBJ2-5	TGTGCCAGCAGCTCTACTAGCGCATCAGAGACCCAGTACTTC	CASSSTSASETQYF
-	TRBV5-1	-	TRBJ1-5	TGCGCCAGCAGCTTGGGAGGTTCGTATAATCAGCCCCAGCATTTT	CASSLGGSYNQPQHF
-	TRBV7-9	-	TRBJ1-3	TGTGCCAGCAGCTTAGCGGCAAGTGACTCTGGAAACACCATATATTTT	CASSLAASDSGNTIYF
-	TRBV3-1/TRBV3-2	-	TRBJ2-3	TGTGCCAGCAGCCAAGAAGTGGGAAGCGGATACACAGATACGCAGTATTTT	CASSQEVGSGYTDTQYF
once	TRBV19	-	TRBJ2-7	TGTGCCAGTAGTATGGACAGTCGCTACGAGCAGTACTTC	CASSMDSRYEQYF
few	TRBV24-1	-	TRBJ1-2	TGTGCCACCAGTGAGGGAGTGGGGGGTGACTATGGCTACACCTTC	CATSEGVGGDYGYTF
few	TRBV18	-	TRBJ1-5	TGTGCCAGCTCGCCCGCAACTAATCAGCCCCAGCATTTT	CASSPATNQPQHF
-	TRBV18	-	TRBJ1-2	TGTGCCAGCTCACCACAAACAGCAAAAGAGGGCTACACCTTC	CASSPQTAKEGYTF
-	TRBV20-1	-	TRBJ1-1	TGCAGTGCTAGCCGCCCTGCGGGGGCTTTCTTT	CSASRPAGAFF
once	TRBV21-1	-	TRBJ2-3	TGTGCCAGCAGCAAAGTTTCGTTTCCAGGGGAGAACGAAACAGATACGCAGTATTTT	CASSKVSFPGENETDTQYF
-	TRBV19	TRBD1	TRBJ2-3	TGTGCCAGTGCAAGCGGGACAGGGGGCGTGAGTCTGTATTTT	CASASGTGGVSLYF
-	TRBV7-9	-	TRBJ1-2	TGTGCCAGCAGCCGGGACACTCACTATGGCTACACCTTC	CASSRDTHYGYTF
-	TRBV29-1	TRBD1	TRBJ2-7	TGCAGCGTTGAAGATGGACAGGGTATGTACGAGCAGTACTTC	CSVEDGQGMYEQYF
-	TRBV7-2	-	TRBJ1-5	TGTGCCAGCAGCCTAGGGTATGCAGCGTTAAATCAGCCCCAGCATTTT	CASSLGYAALNQPQHF